Each of the 21 T cell receptor beta chains below was sequenced from the same sample in a study of graft-versus-host responses after intestinal transplantation. Their cognate antigens are unknown. Using immunoSEQ multiplex PCR, the repertoire was profiled, and TCRdb retains in-frame clones only, with some absent. The sample includes 85,000 to 90,000 clones, approximately 90% of them seen just once. The material was unstimulated CD4+ T cells sorted from spleen or lymph node cells, obtained before transplant. Receptors were obtained from a human donor who was the organ donor for an intestinal transplant.

V usage is TRBV4-1 and J usage is TRBJ2-7; TRBD1 aligns across 7 bases. V lost 3 bases, J lost 5 bases, and 4 bases stayed unmatched. Germline V CDR1 and CDR2: MGHRA, YSYEKL. The CDR3 consists of 13 residues. DNA of the CDR3: TGCGCCAGCAGCCAGCAGCAGGGGGACGAGCAGTACTTC. This codes for CASSQQQGDEQYF.

CDR3 in amino acids: CASSPRVLDEQFF. The CDR3 DNA reads as TGCGCCAGCAGCCCTCGCGTTTTGGATGAGCAGTTCTTC. The V and J genes are TRBV10-1 and TRBJ2-1; no firm D call. CDR1 and CDR2 (germline): WNHNN, SYGVQD (reference sequence). V was clipped by 6 bases and J by 8 bases, with 14 bases between them. This CDR3 contains 13 residues.

The J gene is TRBJ2-4, the V gene TRBV29-1; the D gene is possibly TRBD1 (6 bases). Germline V gene lookup returns CDR1 SQVTM and CDR2 ANQGSEA. This CDR3 is built from 12 residues. V dropped 6 bases and J dropped 3 bases, with 9 bases sitting between them. In DNA, the CDR3 is TGCAGCGTGGGGGACATCAAAAACATTCAGTACTTC. It yields the protein CSVGDIKNIQYF.

This clone has a single count. The chain couples TRBV19 to TRBJ2-2; D may be TRBD1 (6 bases). The CDR3 runs 16 residues. Trimming left V 3 bases short and J 3 bases short, with 14 bases between. In germline, CDR1 is LNHDA, CDR2 SQIVND (reference sequence). The CDR3 DNA sequence: TGTGCCAGTAGTATTGGGGGCCTAGTGCACACCGGGGAGCTGTTTTTT. Protein: CASSIGGLVHTGELFF.

CDR3 amino acids: CASTKGTSGYNEQFF. For the CDR3, the DNA is TGTGCCAGCACGAAAGGGACTAGCGGATACAATGAGCAGTTCTTC. The V call is TRBV5-4, the J call TRBJ2-1, with TRBD2 identical over 11 bases. CDR1 and CDR2 from the germline V gene are SGHNT and YYREEE (reference sequence). The CDR3 is 15 residues long. J lost 4 bases, V lost 6 bases, and 6 bases had no gene match.

The rearrangement links TRBV12-5 to TRBJ1-5; D might be TRBD1 (5 bases). The ends were cut back, 8 bases at V and 9 bases at J, with 14 bases in the middle. This CDR3 is built from 12 residues. The germline V gene has CDR1 LGHNT and CDR2 FRNRAP. The DNA of the CDR3 is TGTGCTAGTCGGGGGGGGTTTGGGCCCCAGCATTTT. Translating gives CASRGGFGPQHF.

The chain employs TRBV11-2 and TRBJ2-1, with D maybe TRBD2 (5 bases). Germline assignment: CDR1 SGHAT and CDR2 FQNNGV. Trimming left V 11 bases short and J 10 bases short, with 21 bases between. The CDR3 has 13 amino acids. The CDR3 sequence: CADGHPNSGEQFF. In DNA, the CDR3 is TGTGCCGACGGCCATCCGAATTCGGGGGAGCAGTTCTTC. The variable domain in full, with the rest retrieved from reference TRBV11-2 and TRBJ2-1, is EAGVAQSPRYKIIEKRQSVAFWCNPISGHATLYWYQQILGQGPKLLIQFQNNGVVDDSQLPKDRFSAERLKGVDSTLKIQPAKLEDSAVYLCADGHPNSGEQFFGPGTRLTVL.

The genes are TRBV5-1 and TRBJ2-5, with 8 nucleotides matching TRBD2. CDR3 length equals 16 residues. The V gene end was trimmed by 1 base and the J gene end by 5 bases; junction bases not matched to a gene: 10. Looked up from germline, CDR1 is SGHRS and CDR2 is YFSETQ. For the CDR3, the DNA is TGCGCCAGCAGCTTGATGCGAGCGGGGGTGTCTGAGACCCAGTACTTC. It specifies CASSLMRAGVSETQYF.

The chain links TRBV18 to TRBJ1-1; no reliable D call. Per the germline V gene, CDR1 is KGHSH and CDR2 is LQKENI. Between the trimmed V and J ends, which lost 5 bases and 8 bases, there was a span of 24 bases. The CDR3 consists of 16 residues. In DNA, the CDR3 is TGTGCCAGCTCATCATCTCAAGGAGTCTGGGGAGCAGAAGCTTTCTTT. Translated: CASSSSQGVWGAEAFF.

V and J are TRBV7-9 and TRBJ1-4; D uncertain. Germline V gene sequence: CDR1 SEHNR, CDR2 FQNEAQ (reference sequence). V lost 5 bases, J lost 4 bases, and 14 bases lay in between. The CDR3 covers 15 residues. The CDR3 sequence is CASSPNSGINEKLFF. CDR3 bases: TGTGCCAGCAGCCCCAACAGCGGTATTAATGAAAAACTGTTTTTT.

This rearrangement joins TRBV6-5 to TRBJ2-7, with TRBD1 matching 9 bases. Germline V lookup: CDR1 MNHEY, CDR2 SVGAGI. There are 15 residues in the CDR3. The V gene end was trimmed by 6 bases and the J gene end by 3 bases; junction bases not matched to a gene: 9. The CDR3 spells CASRSPGTGYYEQYF. CDR3 coding DNA: TGTGCCAGCAGATCCCCCGGGACAGGGTACTACGAGCAGTACTTC.

The chain combines TRBV5-1 with TRBJ1-6; D gene ambiguous. CDR3 length equals 14 residues. Deletions cut 0 bases from V and 8 bases from J, with 9 bases between. In germline, CDR1 is SGHRS, CDR2 YFSETQ. Here the CDR3 reads CASSLVGPDSPLHF. In DNA form, the CDR3 reads TGCGCCAGCAGCTTGGTTGGGCCGGATTCACCCCTCCACTTT.

This clone was seen only once. This chain connects TRBV28 to TRBJ2-7; maybe TRBD1 (7 bases). This CDR3 has 18 residues. Trimming removed 5 bases at V and 2 bases at J, with 25 bases between. Germline V CDR1 and CDR2: MDHEN, SYDVKM. CDR3: CASSVQTGTSVFTYEQYF. In DNA form, the CDR3 reads TGTGCCAGCAGTGTCCAGACAGGGACTTCCGTATTCACCTACGAGCAGTACTTC.

V is TRBV10-3 and J is TRBJ1-6, with D hard to call. The CDR3 consists of 14 residues. Germline V gene data show CDR1 as ENHRY and CDR2 as SYGVKD. Between the trimmed V and J ends, which lost 6 bases and 5 bases, there was a span of 11 bases. DNA for the CDR3: TGTGCCATCAGAAATACAGAGAATAATTCACCCCTCCACTTT. This encodes CAIRNTENNSPLHF.

This CDR3 reads CASSLGQVRSGNTIYF. DNA for the CDR3: TGTGCCAGCAGCTTAGGACAGGTCCGCTCTGGAAACACCATATATTTT. The V call is TRBV11-3, the J call TRBJ1-3, with D perhaps matching TRBD1 (6 bases). Trimming stripped 1 base from V and 0 bases from J, with 10 bases between. The CDR3 consists of 16 residues. The germline V gene encodes CDR1 SGHNT and CDR2 YENEEA.

This clone was seen just once. J is TRBJ2-1 and V is TRBV19; TRBD2 aligns across 9 bases. Trimming cost V 5 bases and J 4 bases; bases outside gene matches: 9. Germline V CDR1 and CDR2: LNHDA, SQIVND (reference sequence). This CDR3 has 16 residues. The CDR3 sequence: CASSPKTSGWYNEQFF. The CDR3 region has the DNA TGTGCCAGTAGTCCCAAGACTAGCGGATGGTACAATGAGCAGTTCTTC.

The V and J genes are TRBV19 and TRBJ2-1, with 15 bases lining up with TRBD2. This CDR3 is 16 amino acids long. Germline V gene lookup returns CDR1 LNHDA and CDR2 SQIVND (reference sequence). The junction had 2 bases not matched to a gene; V was cut back by 6 bases and J by 2 bases. The CDR3 nucleotides are TGTGCCAGTAGACGGACTAGCGGGGGGGCCTACAATGAGCAGTTCTTC. This codes for CASRRTSGGAYNEQFF.

This clone has only one observation. One junction end disagrees with the germline gene, perhaps due to a read error. The CDR3 region has the DNA TGTGCCAGCAGCTCCGGGAACTTTAACTATGACTACACCTTC. Its translation is CASSSGNFNYDYTF. The chain has TRBV7-3 and TRBJ1-2; D is ambiguous. The CDR3 loop spans 14 amino acids. Germline V gene lookup returns CDR1 SGHTA and CDR2 FQGTGA.

The rearrangement links TRBV11-3 to TRBJ1-3; tentative D call: TRBD1 (5 bases). The germline V gene has CDR1 SGHNT and CDR2 YENEEA. The CDR3 is made up of 15 amino acids. V was shortened by 2 bases and J by 2 bases, with 10 bases between the two germline ends. The CDR3 DNA reads TGTGCCAGCAGCTTACTGCAGGGCGCTGGAAACACCATATATTTT. Its protein is CASSLLQGAGNTIYF.

This sequence joins TRBV7-3 and TRBJ2-3, with 8 bases identical to TRBD2. The length of the CDR3 is 18 residues. CDR1 SGHTA and CDR2 FQGTGA come from the germline V gene. The J segment lost 3 bases and the V segment lost 2 bases, leaving 13 bases of the junction unmatched. CDR3 bases: TGTGCCAGCAGCTTAGGCCCCCAGGCGGGGGGCTTAACAGATACGCAGTATTTT. It encodes CASSLGPQAGGLTDTQYF.

The rearrangement links TRBV2 to TRBJ2-1, with 10 bases that match TRBD2. J was trimmed by 1 base and V by 8 bases; bases with no gene match: 5. The CDR3 covers 15 residues. Germline CDR1 is SNHLY and CDR2 is FYNNEI. The CDR3 loop is CASGRLAGSYNEQFF. CDR3 DNA sequence: TGTGCCAGCGGTAGACTAGCGGGTTCCTACAATGAGCAGTTCTTC.